Shown below are 2 T cell receptor beta chains from a single sample sequenced in a study of blood T cell repertoires in COVID-19. Some clones are missing from TCRdb's copy, which holds only in-frame ones; the method was immunoSEQ multiplex PCR. In the table there are a few hundred thousand clones, 90% of which are singletons. Sequencing used peripheral blood. These receptors were collected from a woman aged 55-70 years with COVID-19, enrolled during active disease.

The rearrangement links TRBV3-1 (or the pseudogene TRBV3-2) to TRBJ1-4; D unresolved. The V and J ends lost 3 bases and 0 bases respectively, with 11 bases between them. The CDR3 contains 16 residues. Per the germline V gene, CDR1 is LGHDT and CDR2 is YNNKEL (reference sequence). Written as DNA, the CDR3 is TGTGCCAGCAGCCACTATTTGAGAGCAACTAATGAAAAACTGTTTTTT. Protein: CASSHYLRATNEKLFF.

This chain links TRBV19 with TRBJ1-1; D ambiguous. Looked up from germline, CDR1 is LNHDA and CDR2 is SQIVND (reference sequence). Trimming pared 5 bases from V and 1 base from J, leaving 14 bases between. The CDR3 is 15 amino acids. The CDR3 bases are TGTGCCAGTAGTCCCTCCGCCCGGTCGAACACTGAAGCTTTCTTT. The encoded protein is CASSPSARSNTEAFF.